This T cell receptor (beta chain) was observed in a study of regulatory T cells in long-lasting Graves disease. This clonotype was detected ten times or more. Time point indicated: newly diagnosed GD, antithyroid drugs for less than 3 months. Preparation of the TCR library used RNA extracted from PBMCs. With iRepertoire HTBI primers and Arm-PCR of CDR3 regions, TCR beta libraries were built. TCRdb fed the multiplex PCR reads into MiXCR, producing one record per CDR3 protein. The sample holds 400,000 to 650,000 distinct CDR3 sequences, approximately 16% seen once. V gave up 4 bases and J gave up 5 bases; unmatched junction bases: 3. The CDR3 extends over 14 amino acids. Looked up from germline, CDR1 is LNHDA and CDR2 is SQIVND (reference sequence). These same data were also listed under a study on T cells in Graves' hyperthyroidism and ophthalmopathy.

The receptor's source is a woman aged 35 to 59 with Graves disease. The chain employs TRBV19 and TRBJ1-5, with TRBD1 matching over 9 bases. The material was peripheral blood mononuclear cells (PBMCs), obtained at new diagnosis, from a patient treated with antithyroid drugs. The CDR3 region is CASSTGTGHQPQHF. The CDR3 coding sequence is TGTGCCAGTAGTACCGGGACAGGGCATCAGCCCCAGCATTTT.